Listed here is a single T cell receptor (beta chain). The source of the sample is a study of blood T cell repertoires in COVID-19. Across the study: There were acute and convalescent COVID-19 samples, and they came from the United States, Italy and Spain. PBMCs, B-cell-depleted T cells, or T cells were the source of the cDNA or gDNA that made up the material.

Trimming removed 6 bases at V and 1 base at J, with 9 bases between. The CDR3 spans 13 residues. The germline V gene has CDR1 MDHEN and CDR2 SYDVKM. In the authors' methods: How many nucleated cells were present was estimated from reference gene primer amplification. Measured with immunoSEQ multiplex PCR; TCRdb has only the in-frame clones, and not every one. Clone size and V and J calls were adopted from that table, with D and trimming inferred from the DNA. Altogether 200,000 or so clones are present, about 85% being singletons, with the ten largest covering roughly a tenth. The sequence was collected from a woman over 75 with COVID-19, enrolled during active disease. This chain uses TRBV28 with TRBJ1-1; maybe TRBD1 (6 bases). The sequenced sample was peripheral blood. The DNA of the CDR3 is TGTGCCAGCAGGTCACAGGGGAACACTGAAGCTTTCTTT. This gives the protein CASRSQGNTEAFF. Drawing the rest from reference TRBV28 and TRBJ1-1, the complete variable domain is DVKVTQSSRYLVKRTGEKVFLECVQDMDHENMFWYRQDPGLGLRLIYFSYDVKMKEKGDIPEGYSVSREKKERFSLILESASTNQTSMYLCASRSQGNTEAFFGQGTRLTVV.